The 10 T cell receptor beta chains reported below all come from one sample, sequenced in a study of metastatic and nonmetastatic thyroid tumors. MiXCR reprocessed the PCR reads for TCRdb. The top ten hold more than 15% of the sample, which has several thousand clones, over 25% seen once. Thyroid surgery took place with no prior treatment in any patient. The sequenced sample was adjacent normal tissue. The receptors derive from a female donor with papillary thyroid cancer or a benign thyroid nodule (not recorded which). Some clones in this sample may be carry-over from other donors' samples.

This clone was seen many times. The chain joins TRBV13 to TRBJ1-2; 7 bases map to TRBD1. After removal of 4 bases from V and 3 bases from J, the junction contained 17 bases not matched to a gene. CDR1 is PRHDT, CDR2 FYEKMQ, per germline (reference sequence). The CDR3 is made up of 18 amino acids. CDR3 residues: CASSSRGPKEGAYYGYTF. The CDR3 DNA reads TGTGCCAGCAGCTCAAGAGGACCTAAAGAGGGGGCTTACTATGGCTACACCTTC. Full variable domain (remainder filled in from reference TRBV13 and TRBJ1-2): AAGVIQSPRHLIKEKRETATLKCYPIPRHDTVYWYQQGPGQDPQFLISFYEKMQSDKGSIPDRFSAQQFSDYHSELNMSSLELGDSALYFCASSSRGPKEGAYYGYTFGSGTRLTVV.

The rearrangement joins TRBV6-1 to TRBJ2-7; no firm D call. Germline V lookup: CDR1 MNHNS, CDR2 SASEGT. The CDR3 has 13 amino acids. V was clipped by 0 bases and J by 3 bases, with 6 bases between them. CDR3 nucleotides: TGTGCCAGCAGTGAAGCGCTGGGCTACGAGCAGTACTTC. It yields the protein CASSEALGYEQYF.

This clone is medium-sized by share. The chain has TRBV9 and TRBJ2-1, with D uncertain. This CDR3 is 13 amino acids long. The germline V and J ends were trimmed by 0 bases and 0 bases, with 1 base remaining between them. Germline CDR1 SGDLS, CDR2 YYNGEE. For the CDR3, the DNA is TGTGCCAGCAGCGTAGGCTCCTACAATGAGCAGTTCTTC. Translation: CASSVGSYNEQFF.

The rearrangement links TRBV30 to TRBJ1-6, with TRBD1 identical over 7 bases. With 0 bases clipped from V and 6 bases from J, the junction kept 5 bases outside the gene matches. The germline gives CDR1 GTSNPN, CDR2 SVGIG (reference sequence). This CDR3 has 15 residues. The CDR3 DNA is TGTGCCTGGAGTGTCCGAGACAGGGCTAATTCACCCCTCCACTTT. Translating gives CAWSVRDRANSPLHF.

The V call is TRBV12-3 or TRBV12-4, the J call TRBJ2-1; D is tentatively TRBD1 or TRBD2 (5 bases each). The germline V and J ends were trimmed by 7 bases and 8 bases, with 18 bases remaining between them. This CDR3 contains 14 residues. CDR3 protein: CASTGAGLTDEQFF. Here the CDR3 DNA reads TGTGCCAGCACCGGGGCAGGGCTTACGGATGAGCAGTTCTTC.

V usage is TRBV6-1 and J usage is TRBJ1-2; tentative D call: TRBD1 (5 bases). With 6 bases removed from V and 6 bases from J, the gap between germline ends came to 17 bases. Germline V gene data show CDR1 as MNHNS and CDR2 as SASEGT. The CDR3 loop spans 14 amino acids. This chain's CDR3 is CASSPPSGINGYTF. The CDR3 region has the DNA TGTGCCAGCAGCCCCCCCTCAGGGATAAATGGCTACACCTTC.

The chain has TRBV30 and TRBJ1-1, with D perhaps TRBD1 (5 bases). The CDR3 sequence is 12 residues long. CDR1 GTSNPN and CDR2 SVGIG come from the germline V gene (reference sequence). Trimming cost V 2 bases and J 8 bases, with 12 bases left between them. The CDR3 here is CAWSPRDGEAFF. The CDR3 DNA reads TGTGCCTGGAGTCCCCGGGACGGAGAAGCTTTCTTT.

This clone turned up a few times. The gene calls are TRBV6-4 and TRBJ2-2; a possible D gene is TRBD2 (5 bases). CDR3 length equals 14 residues. The V end lost 7 bases, the J end lost 5 bases, and 14 bases lay between the germline ends. Germline values: CDR1 MRHNA, CDR2 SNTAGT. CDR3 sequence: CASTSRPGTGELFF. The CDR3 nucleotides read TGTGCCAGCACCTCGAGGCCGGGGACCGGGGAGCTGTTTTTT.

The chain combines TRBV20-1 with TRBJ2-7; D remains unclear. The CDR3 loop spans 17 amino acids. V gave up 1 base and J gave up 2 bases, with 21 bases separating them. The V gene's germline CDR1 is DFQATT and CDR2 SNEGSKA (reference sequence). The CDR3 DNA reads TGCAGTGCTAGAGGAGACTTTTTTCAGACGACCCCCTACGAGCAGTACTTC. Translated: CSARGDFFQTTPYEQYF.

This clone appeared a few times. V and J are TRBV12-3 or TRBV12-4 and TRBJ1-1; TRBD1 matches 11 bases. V shed 4 bases and J 4 bases; nucleotides not matched to a gene: 5. This CDR3 contains 15 residues. The chain's CDR3 is CASSSTGTGGTEAFF. The CDR3, as DNA: TGTGCCAGCAGTTCCACCGGGACAGGGGGCACTGAAGCTTTCTTT.